Reported below is one T cell receptor beta chain. The sample is drawn from a study of blood T cell repertoires in COVID-19. Method: immunoSEQ multiplex PCR; TCRdb's copy keeps in-frame clones and lacks some. The sample gives more than 250,000 clones, roughly 83% of which show up once; 4.6% is in the top ten. V trimming: 0 bases; J trimming: 2 bases; junction bases outside the gene matches: 15. CDR3 length: 20 residues. Per the germline V gene, CDR1 is KGHSH and CDR2 is LQKENI. V and J are TRBV18 and TRBJ2-5; 10 bases are a match to TRBD2. The sample comprised peripheral blood. The clonotype comes from a man in his sixties who had recovered from COVID-19. CDR3 sequence: CASSPPNVGLAGVEQETQYF. For the CDR3, the DNA is TGTGCCAGCTCACCACCGAACGTCGGGCTAGCGGGAGTCGAGCAAGAGACCCAGTACTTC.